The entry that follows covers one T cell receptor (beta chain) sequence. Its antigen target is currently unknown. Base qualities are missing; no much larger clone stands one base away. This specimen comes from a study of cytomegalovirus exposure and HLA in healthy donors (dated by TCRdb to 2015 to 2018). Describing the broader study: An earlier analysis of approximately 600 of the donors reported more than 250 Gb of sequence data and some 120 million unique TCR beta sequences from 150 million to 200 million T cells. Approximately 300 gigabases of sequencing data and about 92 million unique TCR sequences made up an early release that covered 500 to 650 HLA-typed donors. Of the roughly 390 genotyped donors, over 80% were placed in the genetic ancestry cluster associated with self-reported Caucasian donors. The aim of the study was to test whether cataloging public T cell receptors could identify signatures of past pathogen exposure. The study used immunosequencing to profile the T cell repertoires of several hundred subjects and linked those repertoires to cytomegalovirus serostatus. Besides the first cohort of roughly 640 subjects, a separate validation cohort made up of 120 or so different subjects was used. To predict cytomegalovirus infection status, the study combined high-throughput TCR immunosequencing, statistical association of individual TCRs with disease status, and machine learning. In a later analysis, previously published TCR beta repertoires from 500 to 750 donors were re-analyzed and high-resolution HLA genotyping was added so that TCR occurrence patterns could be studied. Rather than using new phenotypic data, the later analysis identified candidate immune exposures from TCR beta sequences and from how often those sequences occurred across donors. In an earlier analysis of a few hundred of the donors, high-throughput TCR beta sequencing was used to judge whether each TCR beta V gene segment behaved as functional or pseudogenic. Alongside the repertoire data, information on donor age, sex, ethnicity and CMV serostatus was compiled. A later genetic analysis used genome-wide SNP genotypes for about 60% of the roughly 700 donors, treating that subset as a discovery cohort. All discovery cohort repertoires had been generated using a single sequencing platform. HLA typing included class I and class II loci at four-digit resolution. Typing coverage varied by locus: roughly 620-630 donors for A, B, C, DRB1 and DQB1; more than 500 for DQA1; over 600 for DPA1; 450 to 480 for DPB1. Because of strong linkage in the cohort, four or five DR-DQ haplotypes were treated as single units for association and clustering. Among roughly 400 genotyped donors of the cohort, an average of around 250,000 unique TCR beta nucleotide sequences was sequenced per donor, of which about 19% were non-productive. What the study reported, not specific to this receptor: Because counts were too low, seventeen rarely observed V segments, including chromosome 9 orphons, were left out of the earlier analysis of 587 of the donors. A total of roughly 160 TCR beta chains were listed by the study as associated with cytomegalovirus. A later analysis reported that several top co-occurrence clusters appeared linked to parvovirus B19, influenza, CMV and Epstein-Barr virus. At a false discovery rate of 0.05, a later analysis linked 16,951 TCR beta sequences to specific HLA alleles. The presence/absence analyses assumed that sequencing depth was roughly uniform across donors, and that assumption may not be true. The classifier was reported to diagnose cytomegalovirus status with high specificity and sensitivity in both the original cohort and the validation cohort. The authors suggested that the approach could potentially be extended to other disease states and immunological phenotypes. According to a later genetic analysis, donors in an Asian-associated ancestry cluster had fewer N-insertions in productive TCRs than the approximately 610-donor mean. A later analysis found that TCR association rates varied across HLA loci, with DRB1 alleles showing the most associated TCRs and HLA-C alleles the fewest. This cohort had only TCR beta chains sequenced, and the lack of alpha or paired-chain data limited which features could be detected. Compared with equally common non-associated chains, HLA-associated TCR beta chains in a later analysis were more clonally expanded and had lower generation probabilities. Three of the identified cytomegalovirus-associated TCR beta chains were confirmed in vitro to be specific for cytomegalovirus antigens. The only immune exposure information available for the cohort was CMV serostatus. Because some donors lacked HLA typing at each locus, the association tests relied only on the typed subset. Most TCR sequences were seen in very few donors, while some public TCRs were found in many individuals. An association between a missense DCLRE1C variant and V-gene and J-gene trimming of TCR beta chains was found in a later genetic analysis and replicated in an independent cohort. A cluster of highly shared sequence variants was judged likely to be a technical artifact of the sequencing pipeline. Strong co-occurrence of HLA alleles, especially DR and DQ, made assigning TCR associations to individual alleles difficult. Most CMV-associated TCR beta chains appeared to be HLA-restricted in a later analysis, and the HLA associations seemed to be driven largely by CMV exposure. A further reported finding was that TCR beta sequences accurately predicted the HLA-A and HLA-B alleles for most subjects in the first cohort. Correlated functional status among segregating V segments might be attributable to linkage disequilibrium, but an unknown experimental factor could not be ruled out. An earlier analysis of approximately 540 of the donors showed that most TCR beta V segments appeared in productive rearrangements either about 87% or about 30% of the time, which broadly matched IMGT annotations. The 87-base-pair reads could not distinguish some IMGT-functional V segments, including TRBV6-2 and TRBV6-3, so those segments were excluded.

In total, 500 to 700 healthy bone marrow donors made up the cohort. Cohort members were all nominally healthy when sampled, although unrecorded immune exposures were likely present. The donor was CMV seronegative and was included in the group of about 400 seronegative cohort members. A peripheral blood sample was collected from each donor, and TCR beta sequencing was performed on peripheral blood mononuclear cells. The Qiagen DNeasy Blood Extraction Kit was used to extract genomic DNA from the blood cell samples. Libraries were prepared through the immunoSEQ multiplex PCR assay. For the multiplex PCR, a mixture combining 60 forward primers for TCR Vbeta segments and 13 reverse primers for TCR Jbeta segments was used. The CDR3 region of rearranged TCR beta genes was amplified from genomic DNA with a multiplex PCR assay. The amplified TCR beta libraries were sequenced on the Illumina HiSeq System as 87-base-pair reads. As for the authors' bioinformatics: A later analysis tallied some 79 million unique TCR beta chains across the 700 or so repertoires, and approximately 12 million of those chains were shared by two or more donors. To remove PCR and sequencing errors, raw reads were error-corrected and collapsed into unique sequences using a nearest-neighbor algorithm that merged closely related sequences. CDR3 sequences were aligned to IMGT reference sequences to assign V, D and J gene segments. Each retained sequence needed at least a six-nucleotide match to both a V gene segment and a J gene segment. Rearrangements were classified as productive when the CDR3 lacked stop codons and remained in frame with V and J, and all other rearrangements were classified as non-productive. CDR3 was defined by IMGT convention, running from the second conserved V-encoded cysteine to the conserved J-encoded phenylalanine. The earlier analysis of 587 of the donors excluded any sequence lacking an unambiguous match to a single V gene segment. An earlier analysis of 450 to 650 of the donors called V segments functional above 56.7% productive rearrangements and segregating when the between-donor standard deviation exceeded 5%. A statistical classification framework was built for diagnosing cytomegalovirus status from the catalog of TCR beta chain sequences. V and J gene assignment, in a later analysis, came from comparing TCR nucleotide sequences with IMGT/GENE-DB human TR gene sequences. The TCRdist pipeline was used in a later analysis to assign CDR3 sequences and most-parsimonious VDJ recombination scenarios. In a later analysis, each TCR beta chain was defined by its CDR3 amino acid sequence together with its V-gene family, and reads lacking a unique V-gene family were excluded. In a later analysis, 450 to 600 highly shared, low-generation-probability nucleotide sequences were removed to address suspected cross-contamination and a sequencing artifact. In a later analysis, a clonal expansion index for each public chain was calculated from normalized within-repertoire ranks of inferred template counts. A later analysis computed generation probabilities with a VDJ recombination model fitted to out-of-frame rearrangements, and checked the results against IGoR. In a later analysis, hypergeometric tests were used to score TCR-TCR, TCR-HLA and TCR-CMV co-occurrence, with a repertoire-size bias correction applied to TCR pairs. A later analysis estimated false discovery rates by permuting HLA or CMV assignments 20 times. A later analysis grouped co-occurring TCRs with DBSCAN, adding TCRdist sequence similarity when clustering within HLA-allele-positive subsets. Repertoires with fewer than 30,000 or more than 120,000 public chains, plus five repertoires with anomalous nucleotide sharing, were excluded from co-occurrence clustering. As stored in TCRdb, this immuneACCESS dataset retains in-frame rearrangements with V and J assigned. A fraction of the clones does not appear; measured against another copy, unresolved V genes explain less than half of the discrepancy, and the remainder lacks a known reason. That table is the source of V, J and clone size, and D and trimming were worked out from the DNA. Within this sample are fewer than 350,000 clones, with roughly 90% of them counted one time only. The ten largest clones capture roughly 2.3% of the sample.

Reading the germline V gene (reference sequence) gives CDR1 MNHEY and CDR2 SMNVEV. Including cysteine and phenylalanine, the CDR3 has 15 amino acids. Only the CDR3 DNA is retained, 45 bases long and in frame from the first base. Trimming removed 2 bases from V and 4 bases from J; the gene matches leave 4 bases unexplained. Recombination linked TRBV27 to TRBJ2-1, with 8 central nucleotides matching TRBD1. The sequence was collected from a woman aged 18-30 years in good health and CMV-seronegative. Material for sequencing was PBMCs. The DNA sequence is given as TGTGCCAGCAGTTTAGACAGGGGCCATTACAATGAGCAGTTCTTC. Its coded protein is CASSLDRGHYNEQFF.